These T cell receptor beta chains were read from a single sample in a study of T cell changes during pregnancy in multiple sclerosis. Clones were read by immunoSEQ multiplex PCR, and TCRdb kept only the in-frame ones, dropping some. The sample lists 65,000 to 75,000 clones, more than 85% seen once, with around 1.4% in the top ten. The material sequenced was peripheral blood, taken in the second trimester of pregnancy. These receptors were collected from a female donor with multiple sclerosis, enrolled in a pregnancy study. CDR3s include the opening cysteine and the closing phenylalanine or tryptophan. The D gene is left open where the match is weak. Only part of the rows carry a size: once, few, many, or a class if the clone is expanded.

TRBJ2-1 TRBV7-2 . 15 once TGTGCCAGCAGCTTACCCCTGCGGGCGAACAATGAGCAGTTCTTC CASSLPLRANNEQFF
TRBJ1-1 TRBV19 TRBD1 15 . TGTGCCAGCTCTCGCGTGGGGACAGGGAACACTGAAGCTTTCTTT CASSRVGTGNTEAFF
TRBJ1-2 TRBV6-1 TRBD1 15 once TGTGCCAGCAGGGGTGGACAGGGGGCCAGCTATGGCTACACCTTC CASRGGQGASYGYTF
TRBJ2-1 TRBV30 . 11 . TGTGCCTGGAGTGTAGAGGTCGGGCAGTTCTTC CAWSVEVGQFF
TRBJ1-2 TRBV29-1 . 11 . TGCAGCGTTGAAGATCAGGGAGGCTACACCTTC CSVEDQGGYTF
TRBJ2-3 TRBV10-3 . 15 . TGTGCCATCAGTGACGTAGCGGAGAGCACAGATACGCAGTATTTT CAISDVAESTDTQYF
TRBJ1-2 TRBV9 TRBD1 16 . TGTGCCAGCAGCGAGTCGACAGGGGCCCTTAACTATGGCTACACCTTC CASSESTGALNYGYTF
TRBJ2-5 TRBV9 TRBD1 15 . TGTGCCAGCAGCCCCCGACAGGGCATTGACGAGACCCAGTACTTC CASSPRQGIDETQYF
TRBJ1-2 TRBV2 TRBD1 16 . TGTGCCAGCAGGATGCAATCGGGACAGGGTCATTATGGCTACACCTTC CASRMQSGQGHYGYTF
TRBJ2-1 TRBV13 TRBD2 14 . TGTGCCAGCAGCGGACTAGCGGGGCGAGGTGAGCAGTTCTTC CASSGLAGRGEQFF
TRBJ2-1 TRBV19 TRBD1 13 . TGTGCCAGTAGTATAGGGGACAGGGGTGAGCAGTTCTTC CASSIGDRGEQFF
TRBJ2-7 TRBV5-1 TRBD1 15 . TGCGCCAGCAAGGTGGACAGGGTAAGCTCCTACGAGCAGTACTTC CASKVDRVSSYEQYF
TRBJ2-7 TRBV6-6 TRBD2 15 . TGTGCCAGCAGTTACAAAGGACTAGGGGACCACGAGCAGTACTTC CASSYKGLGDHEQYF
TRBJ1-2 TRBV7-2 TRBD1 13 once TGTGCCAGCAGTTTGACAGGGGCCTATGGCTACACCTTC CASSLTGAYGYTF
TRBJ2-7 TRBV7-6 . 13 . TGTGCCAGCAGCTTAGGGGGGGACCCCGAGCAGTACTTC CASSLGGDPEQYF
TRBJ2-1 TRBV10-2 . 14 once TGCGCCAGCAGTGATCCCCCGAGTTACAATGAGCAGTTCTTC CASSDPPSYNEQFF
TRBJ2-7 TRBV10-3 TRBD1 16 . TGTGCCATCAGTGATCTGTCGGCGACAGGGTCCTACGAGCAGTACTTC CAISDLSATGSYEQYF
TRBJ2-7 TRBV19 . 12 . TGTGCCAGTAGTTGGGGGGGCGGTGAGCAGTACTTC CASSWGGGEQYF
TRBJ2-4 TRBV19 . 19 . TGTGCCAGTAGGCCGAGACAGGGAGGATTATTACTAGCCAAAAACATTCAGTACTTC CASRPRQGGLLLAKNIQYF
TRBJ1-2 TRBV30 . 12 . TGTGCCTGGTCCGGTTCTAACTATGGCTACACCTTC CAWSGSNYGYTF
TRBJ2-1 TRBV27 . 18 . TGTGCCAGCAGTTTATGGTATCCCAGCGCCCCCCGGGACAATGAGCAGTTCTTC CASSLWYPSAPRDNEQFF
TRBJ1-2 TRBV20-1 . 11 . TGCAGTGCTCCTCAGAATCATGGCTACACCTTC CSAPQNHGYTF
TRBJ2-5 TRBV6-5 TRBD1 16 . TGTGCCAGCAGTTACTCGGACAGGGGGCTGGGAGAGACCCAGTACTTC CASSYSDRGLGETQYF
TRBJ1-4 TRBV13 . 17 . TGTGCCAGCAGCTTAGCCTCGGGAAACCGGGCCCTTGAAAAACTGTTTTTT CASSLASGNRALEKLFF
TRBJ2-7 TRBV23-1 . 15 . TGCGCCAGCAGTCAACAGGGTATTTCGACCTACGAGCAGTACTTC CASSQQGISTYEQYF
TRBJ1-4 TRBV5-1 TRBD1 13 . TGCGCCAGCAAGGAGGGGGCTGGGGAAAAACTGTTTTTT CASKEGAGEKLFF
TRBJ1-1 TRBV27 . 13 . TGTGCCAGCAGTTCGGACAGCTACACTGAAGCTTTCTTT CASSSDSYTEAFF
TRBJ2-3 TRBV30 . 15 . TGTGCCTGGAGTGTAACCCCGAGTGGGCCAGTTACGCAGTATTTT CAWSVTPSGPVTQYF
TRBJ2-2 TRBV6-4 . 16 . TGTGCCAGCAGTGACTCGGTACAGGGTTTCACCGGGGAGCTGTTTTTT CASSDSVQGFTGELFF
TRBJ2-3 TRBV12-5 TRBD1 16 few TGTGCTAGTGGTCCGCGGACAGGGGTCAACGTGGATACGCAGTATTTT CASGPRTGVNVDTQYF
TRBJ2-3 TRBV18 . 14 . TGTGCCAGCTCACCACGGTGGGGAGTGGATACGCAGTATTTT CASSPRWGVDTQYF
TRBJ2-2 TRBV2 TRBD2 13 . TGTGCCGGACGGGGGGTAAACACCGGGGAGCTGTTTTTT CAGRGVNTGELFF
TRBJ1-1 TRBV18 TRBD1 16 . TGTGCCAGCTCACCTTGGGACAGGAGGATGAACACTGAAGCTTTCTTT CASSPWDRRMNTEAFF
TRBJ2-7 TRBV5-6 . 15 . TGTGCCAGCAGCTTGTATGGGGCGACAGCCTACGAGCAGTACTTC CASSLYGATAYEQYF
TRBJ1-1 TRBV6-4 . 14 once TGTGCCAGCAGTGACCCGGGGATGAACACTGAAGCTTTCTTT CASSDPGMNTEAFF
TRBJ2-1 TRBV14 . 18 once TGTGCCAGCAGCCTTAGGACGGACAGTGCCTTCTCCTACAATGAGCAGTTCTTC CASSLRTDSAFSYNEQFF
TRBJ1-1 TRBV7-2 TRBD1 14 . TGTGCCAGCAGCGCGGGACAGCTGAACACTGAAGCTTTCTTT CASSAGQLNTEAFF
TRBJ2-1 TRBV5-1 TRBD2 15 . TGCGCCAGCAGAAAACTAGCGGGGGGTACGAATGAGCAGTTCTTC CASRKLAGGTNEQFF
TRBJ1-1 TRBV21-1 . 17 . TGTGCCAGCAGCAAAGAAGAGGCTAGGCGGAAAAGATCTGAAGCTTTCTTT CASSKEEARRKRSEAFF
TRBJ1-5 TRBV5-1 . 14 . TGCGCCAGCAGCTTCACAGGGAAGGAACAGCCCCAGCATTTT CASSFTGKEQPQHF
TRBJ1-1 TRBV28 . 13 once TGTGCCAGCGACCCCTGGCGGGGGACTGAAGCTTTCTTT CASDPWRGTEAFF